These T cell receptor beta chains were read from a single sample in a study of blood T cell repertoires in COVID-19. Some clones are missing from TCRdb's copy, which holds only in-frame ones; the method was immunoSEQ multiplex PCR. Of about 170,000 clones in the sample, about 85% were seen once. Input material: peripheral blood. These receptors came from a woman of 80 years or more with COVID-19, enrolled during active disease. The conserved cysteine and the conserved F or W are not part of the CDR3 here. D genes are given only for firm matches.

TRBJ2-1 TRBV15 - ATSKGSYNEQF
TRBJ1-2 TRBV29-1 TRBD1 SVDPRQGGGYT
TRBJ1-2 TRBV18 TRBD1 ASSPGTGSNYGYT
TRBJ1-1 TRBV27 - ATFLAGVGF
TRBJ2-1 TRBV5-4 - ASSLPPGGTRNEQF
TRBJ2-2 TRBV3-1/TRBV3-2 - ASSLHRPYTGELF
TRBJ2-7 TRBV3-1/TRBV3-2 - ASGGASYEQY
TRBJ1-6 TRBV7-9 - ASSLGGVVNSPLH
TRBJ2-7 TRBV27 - ASRKSRTEGYYEQY
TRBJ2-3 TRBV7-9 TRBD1 ASSLLARPQGGQY
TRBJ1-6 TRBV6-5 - ASSPGTPGSPLH
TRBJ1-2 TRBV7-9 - ASSPPVQDGYT
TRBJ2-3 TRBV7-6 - ASSLVEDTQY
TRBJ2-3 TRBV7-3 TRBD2 ASSAALAGGGDTQY
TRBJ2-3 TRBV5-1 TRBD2 ASSVGTSGGDTQY
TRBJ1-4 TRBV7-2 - ASSLGGLGEKLF
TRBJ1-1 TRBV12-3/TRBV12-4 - ASTIDRNTEAF
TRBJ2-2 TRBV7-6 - ASSFGGAQGELF
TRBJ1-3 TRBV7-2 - ASSLVQGSGNTIY
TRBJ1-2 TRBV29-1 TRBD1 SAVTGGDYGYT
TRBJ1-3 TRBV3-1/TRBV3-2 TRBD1 ASSHTGTAASGNTIY
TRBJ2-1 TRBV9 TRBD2 ASSSESGLAGEEQF